Presented here are 2 T cell receptor beta chains from one specimen sequenced in a study of T cells after yellow fever vaccination. TCRdb reprocessed the 5' RACE reads via MiXCR and lists one record per CDR3 protein. Of around 160,000 distinct CDR3 sequences listed, 5.5% to 7.5% are singletons. This sample comprised CD4+ T cells sorted from PBMCs, obtained 5 days after the first yellow fever vaccination. These receptor sequences come from a man younger than 30 who received the YFV17D yellow fever vaccine.

This clonotype appeared many times. This rearrangement joins TRBV2 to TRBJ1-3; no definite D call. This CDR3 comprises 11 residues. Trimming cost V 2 bases and J 12 bases, with 8 bases left between them. CDR1 SNHLY and CDR2 FYNNEI come from the germline V gene. The CDR3 loop is CASSEQRDIYF. The DNA of the CDR3 is TGTGCCAGCAGTGAACAGCGGGACATATATTTT.

This clonotype was counted at least ten times. The chain combines TRBV6-6 with TRBJ1-5, with TRBD1 matching 10 bases. Germline loops: CDR1 MNHNY, CDR2 SVGAGI (reference sequence). CDR3 size: 13 residues. J gave up 10 bases and V 6 bases, and 6 bases lay outside the gene matches. CDR3: CASRDRTGGPQHF. In nucleotides, the CDR3 is TGTGCCAGCAGAGACAGGACAGGGGGACCCCAGCATTTT.